The source of this TCR beta chain is a study of CD8 T cells in ankylosing spondylitis. Study-level points and caveats: The authors reported significant enrichment of disease-linked clones in matched ankylosing spondylitis synovial fluid. In peripheral blood, disease-linked CD8+ clones occurred at relatively low frequencies. Typical of ankylosing spondylitis blood, it appeared, was a TCR beta motif of eight highly homologous variants. Some of these motif variants have turned up before, in reports on reactive arthritis synovial fluid and blood.

V gave up 0 bases and J gave up 0 bases, with 9 bases separating them. This CDR3 is built from 14 residues. The germline V gene encodes CDR1 DFQATT and CDR2 SNEGSKA (reference sequence). TCRdb reprocessed the 5' RACE reads via MiXCR and lists one record per CDR3 protein. The data show about 800,000 distinct CDR3 sequences, about 11% seen once. A few counts support this clonotype. Its target is unknown. Sequenced: blood, either unsorted or a sorted T cell fraction (not recorded which). The chain recombines TRBV20-1 with TRBJ2-7; D unresolved. The TCR originated in a male donor with ankylosing spondylitis. The CDR3 sequence is CSARDARGSYEQYF. Written as DNA, the CDR3 is TGCAGTGCTAGAGACGCCCGAGGCTCCTACGAGCAGTACTTC.